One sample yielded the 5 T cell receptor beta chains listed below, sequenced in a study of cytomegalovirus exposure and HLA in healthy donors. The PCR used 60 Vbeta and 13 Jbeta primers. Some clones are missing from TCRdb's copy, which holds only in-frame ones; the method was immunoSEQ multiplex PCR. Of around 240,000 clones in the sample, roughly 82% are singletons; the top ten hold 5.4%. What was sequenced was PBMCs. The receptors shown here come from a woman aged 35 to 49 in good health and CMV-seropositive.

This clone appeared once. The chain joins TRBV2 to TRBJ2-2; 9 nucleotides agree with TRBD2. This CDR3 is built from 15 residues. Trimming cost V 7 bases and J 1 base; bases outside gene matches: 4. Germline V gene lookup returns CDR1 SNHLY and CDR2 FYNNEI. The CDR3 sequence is CASILTSGNTGELFF. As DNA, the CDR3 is TGTGCCAGCATCCTGACTAGCGGGAACACCGGGGAGCTGTTTTTT.

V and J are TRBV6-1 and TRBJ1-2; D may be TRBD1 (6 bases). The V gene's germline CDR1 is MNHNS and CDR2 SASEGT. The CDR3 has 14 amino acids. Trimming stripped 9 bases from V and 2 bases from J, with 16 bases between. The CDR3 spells CASHNGGQNYGYTF. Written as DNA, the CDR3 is TGTGCCAGTCACAACGGCGGACAGAACTATGGCTACACCTTC.

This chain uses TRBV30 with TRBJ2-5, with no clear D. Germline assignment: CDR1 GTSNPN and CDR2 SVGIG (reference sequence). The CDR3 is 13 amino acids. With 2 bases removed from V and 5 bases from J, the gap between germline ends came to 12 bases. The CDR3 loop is CAWSTGSSETQYF. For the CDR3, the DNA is TGTGCCTGGAGTACCGGGTCCTCCGAGACCCAGTACTTC.

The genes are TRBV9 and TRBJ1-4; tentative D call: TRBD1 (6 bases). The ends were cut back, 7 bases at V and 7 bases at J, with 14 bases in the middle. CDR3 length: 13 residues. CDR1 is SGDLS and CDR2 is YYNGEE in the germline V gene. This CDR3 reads CASSPVGGEKLFF. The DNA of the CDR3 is TGTGCCAGCTCCCCGGTAGGGGGTGAAAAACTGTTTTTT.

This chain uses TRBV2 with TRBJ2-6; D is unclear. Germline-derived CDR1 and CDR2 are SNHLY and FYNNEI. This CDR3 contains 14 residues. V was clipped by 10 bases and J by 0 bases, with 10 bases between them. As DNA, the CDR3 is TGTGCCACCATACAGCTCTCTGGGGCCAACGTCCTGACTTTC. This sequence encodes CATIQLSGANVLTF.